These T cell receptor beta chains were read from a single sample in a study of TIL therapy for anti-PD-1-resistant metastatic lung cancer. Clones were read by immunoSEQ multiplex PCR, and TCRdb kept only the in-frame ones, dropping some. The sample lists approximately 87,000 clones, under 70% seen once, with approximately 11% in the top ten. Sequencing used tumor tissue, obtained at baseline. The source is a person between 25 and 79 years old with non-small cell lung cancer. The CDR3 runs from the conserved cysteine through the conserved F or W. The order of the fields is V gene, D gene, J gene, clone size, CDR3 protein, CDR3 DNA. D genes are given only for firm matches. Size tells how often a clone was seen (once, few, many) or the class of an expanded clone, and some rows leave it out.

TRBV9,-,TRBJ2-7,-,CASSATDRPNHEQYF,TGTGCCAGCAGCGCTACCGACAGGCCCAACCACGAGCAGTACTTC
TRBV5-6,-,TRBJ1-4,-,CASSPPAPDPGTNEKLFF,TGTGCCAGCAGCCCCCCGGCCCCCGACCCCGGGACTAATGAAAAACTGTTTTTT
TRBV19,TRBD2,TRBJ2-2,-,CASSIGGGRASEELFF,TGTGCCAGTAGTATAGGAGGTGGGAGGGCCTCAGAGGAGCTGTTTTTT
TRBV3-1/TRBV3-2,-,TRBJ2-7,-,CASSQEFSREQYF,TGTGCCAGCAGCCAAGAATTCTCCCGCGAGCAGTACTTC
TRBV9,-,TRBJ2-7,few,CASSVAPGDYEQYF,TGTGCCAGCAGCGTAGCTCCGGGAGACTACGAGCAGTACTTC
TRBV7-9,-,TRBJ2-7,-,CASSFSFSYEQYF,TGTGCCAGCAGCTTTAGCTTCTCCTACGAGCAGTACTTC
TRBV6-2/TRBV6-3,TRBD2,TRBJ2-7,-,CASSSPSGRLYEQYF,TGTGCCAGCAGTTCGCCGAGCGGGAGATTGTACGAGCAGTACTTC
TRBV14,TRBD1,TRBJ1-2,few,CASSQDRQGAISF,TGTGCCAGCAGCCAAGATCGACAGGGGGCTATTTCCTTC
TRBV6-6,-,TRBJ1-1,-,CASTFGRGNTEAFF,TGTGCCAGCACCTTCGGGCGGGGGAACACTGAAGCTTTCTTT
TRBV28,TRBD1,TRBJ2-3,-,CASSLLSRGRDTQYF,TGTGCCAGCAGTTTGTTGAGCAGGGGGCGAGATACGCAGTATTTT
TRBV27,TRBD2,TRBJ2-1,-,CASSEQLAGEQFF,TGTGCCAGCAGTGAGCAACTAGCGGGAGAGCAGTTCTTC
TRBV2,-,TRBJ1-5,-,CASRSDSVSNQPQHF,TGTGCCAGCAGATCGGACAGCGTTAGCAATCAGCCCCAGCATTTT
TRBV3-1/TRBV3-2,TRBD2,TRBJ2-2,-,CASSQDLAGNTGELFF,TGTGCCAGCAGCCAAGATCTAGCGGGGAACACCGGGGAGCTGTTTTTT
TRBV6-5,TRBD2,TRBJ2-3,-,CASRGLAGGKDTQYF,TGTGCCAGCAGAGGACTAGCGGGAGGAAAAGATACGCAGTATTTT
TRBV15,-,TRBJ2-5,once,CATSPYGRQETQYF,TGTGCCACCAGCCCCTACGGCCGACAAGAGACCCAGTACTTC
TRBV2,-,TRBJ1-6,medium-sized,CASSYGADSYNSPLHF,TGTGCCAGCAGCTACGGGGCAGATTCCTATAATTCACCCCTCCACTTT
TRBV7-9,-,TRBJ1-3,few,CASSEGRVIGNTIYF,TGTGCCAGCAGCGAAGGCCGGGTGATCGGCAACACCATATATTTT
TRBV4-1,-,TRBJ1-5,-,CASSQVWGPDQPQHF,TGCGCCAGCAGCCAAGTGTGGGGGCCTGATCAGCCCCAGCATTTT
TRBV19,-,TRBJ2-7,few,CASSHGLINEQYF,TGTGCCAGTAGTCACGGACTAATTAACGAGCAGTACTTC
TRBV24-1,-,TRBJ2-7,-,CATGHPSSYEQYF,TGTGCCACCGGACACCCGAGCTCCTACGAGCAGTACTTC
TRBV18,-,TRBJ2-3,-,CASSPESVSTDTQYF,TGTGCCAGCTCACCAGAATCTGTCTCCACAGATACGCAGTATTTT
TRBV12-3/TRBV12-4,-,TRBJ2-2,-,CASSLNTGELFF,TGTGCCAGCAGTCTGAACACCGGGGAGCTGTTTTTT
TRBV6-5,TRBD1,TRBJ2-7,once,CASSWTGGLDEQYF,TGTGCCAGCAGTTGGACAGGGGGCCTCGACGAGCAGTACTTC
TRBV28,-,TRBJ2-3,-,CASRATGQDTQYF,TGTGCCAGCAGGGCGACAGGCCAGGATACGCAGTATTTT